These 3 T cell receptor beta chains came from one sample sequenced in a study of cytomegalovirus exposure and HLA in healthy donors. Primers included in the PCR were 60 Vbeta and 13 Jbeta primers. Data came from immunoSEQ multiplex PCR; TCRdb stores just in-frame clones and leaves some out. The data hold 60,000 to 70,000 clones, with about four fifths observed a single time. The source material was PBMCs. These receptors were obtained from a man younger than 30 in good health and CMV-seropositive.

Note on this clone: Other DNA sequences in the sample encode the same CDR3. CDR3 amino acids: CASSPTIGVKETQYF. Here the CDR3 DNA reads TGTGCCAGCAGCCCGACCATAGGGGTAAAGGAGACCCAGTACTTC. J is TRBJ2-5 and V is TRBV4-2; the D gene is possibly TRBD1 (5 bases). The CDR3 loop spans 15 amino acids. The V gene's germline CDR1 is LGHNA and CDR2 YNFKEQ. Trimming removed 4 bases from V and 5 bases from J, with 17 bases in between.

The genes are TRBV6-1 and TRBJ2-7; possibly TRBD2 for D (5 bases). CDR1 and CDR2 (germline): MNHNS, SASEGT. V lost 6 bases and J 9 bases, leaving 18 bases between the germline ends. The CDR3 covers 13 residues. CDR3 DNA sequence: TGTGCCAGCAGCCACAACCGCGACCGGGGGCAGTACTTC. Its translation: CASSHNRDRGQYF.

This clone was counted between two and nine times. This sequence joins TRBV10-2 and TRBJ1-1; D uncertain. The germline V gene encodes CDR1 WSHSY and CDR2 SAAADI. Trimming left V 6 bases short and J 0 bases short, with 8 bases between. This CDR3 has 13 residues. The CDR3 DNA sequence: TGCGCCAGCAGGAGCGGGATGAACACTGAAGCTTTCTTT. Encoded protein: CASRSGMNTEAFF.